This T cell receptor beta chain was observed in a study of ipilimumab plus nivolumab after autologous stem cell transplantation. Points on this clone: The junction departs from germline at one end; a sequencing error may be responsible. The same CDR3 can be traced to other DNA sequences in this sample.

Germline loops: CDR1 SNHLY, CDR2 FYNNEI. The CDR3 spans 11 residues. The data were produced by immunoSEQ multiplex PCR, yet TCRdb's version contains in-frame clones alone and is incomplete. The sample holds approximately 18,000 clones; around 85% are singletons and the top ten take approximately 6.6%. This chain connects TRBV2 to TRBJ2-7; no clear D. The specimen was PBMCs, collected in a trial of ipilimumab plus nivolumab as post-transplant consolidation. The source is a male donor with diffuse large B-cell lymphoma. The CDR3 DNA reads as TGCGCCAGCTCCAACTCATACGAGCAGTACTTC. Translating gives CASSNSYEQYF.